Below are 17 T cell receptor beta chains sequenced from a single sample in a study of cytomegalovirus exposure and HLA in healthy donors. The PCR ran on 60 Vbeta and 13 Jbeta primers. The method was immunoSEQ multiplex PCR; TCRdb's version includes in-frame clones alone and lacks a portion of them. The sample lists fewer than 200,000 clones, approximately 84% occurring once. Sequenced input: PBMCs. Source of these receptors: a woman aged 45-60 years in good health and CMV-seropositive.

CDR3 protein: CASSLLAGELYEQYF. The CDR3 DNA reads as TGTGCCAGCAGCTTACTCGCGGGGGAGCTCTACGAGCAGTACTTC. V and J are TRBV7-9 and TRBJ2-7, with 7 positions matching TRBD2. Germline loops: CDR1 SEHNR, CDR2 FQNEAQ (reference sequence). The CDR3 extends over 15 amino acids. Trimming removed 2 bases from V and 3 bases from J; junction bases left unmatched: 7.

In this sample, this clone turned up once. The CDR3 loop reads CASKNNRVFEPQHF. In DNA form, the CDR3 reads TGTGCCAGTAAAAATAACAGGGTGTTCGAGCCCCAGCATTTT. The chain carries TRBV19 and TRBJ1-5, with D possibly being TRBD1 (6 bases). Germline values: CDR1 LNHDA, CDR2 SQIVND (reference sequence). The CDR3 runs to 14 residues. Trimming took off 7 bases at V and 8 bases at J, with 18 bases between the two ends.

V is TRBV19 and J is TRBJ2-5; TRBD2 matches 8 bases. The CDR3 consists of 16 residues. Germline V lookup: CDR1 LNHDA, CDR2 SQIVND (reference sequence). Losses at the gene ends were 3 bases for V and 3 bases for J; bases not matched to a gene: 9. The CDR3 is CASSMGRAGVEETQYF. CDR3 DNA sequence: TGTGCCAGTAGTATGGGACGAGCGGGAGTAGAAGAGACCCAGTACTTC.

The rearrangement uses TRBV28 and TRBJ2-5; 7 nucleotides agree with TRBD1. The length of the CDR3 is 20 residues. CDR1 and CDR2 from the germline V gene are MDHEN and SYDVKM. V shed 5 bases and J 5 bases; nucleotides not matched to a gene: 26. Here the CDR3 DNA reads TGTGCCAGCAGTGACGCCACCGGGACAGTCTCAGAGGGGGTTAAGGAGACCCAGTACTTC. It specifies CASSDATGTVSEGVKETQYF.

The chain uses TRBV9 and TRBJ1-2, with TRBD1 matching 11 bases. CDR3 length equals 15 residues. Trimming cost V 3 bases and J 7 bases; bases outside gene matches: 8. CDR1 and CDR2 (germline): SGDLS, YYNGEE. As DNA, the CDR3 is TGTGCCAGCAGCGGTTCCCGGACAGGGGGCCCTGGCTACACCTTC. It is translated as CASSGSRTGGPGYTF.

Only one count was recorded for this clone. The gene calls are TRBV7-9 and TRBJ2-1; 10 bases agree with TRBD1. CDR3 length: 17 residues. The V segment lost 5 bases and the J segment 7 bases; nucleotides outside the gene matches: 14. Germline loops: CDR1 SEHNR, CDR2 FQNEAQ (reference sequence). CDR3: CASSPPFRDRGGNEQFF. For the CDR3, the DNA is TGTGCCAGCAGCCCCCCTTTTCGGGACAGGGGTGGGAATGAGCAGTTCTTC.

This chain uses TRBV10-2 with TRBJ1-5; no clear D gene. The CDR3 totals 12 residues. From germline, CDR1 is WSHSY and CDR2 SAAADI. The V gene lost 9 bases and the J gene lost 11 bases, with 17 bases spanning the gap. The CDR3 DNA is TGCGCCAGTGCGTCTTGGGAGATGGCCCAGCATTTT. Translated: CASASWEMAQHF.

This rearrangement joins TRBV5-6 to TRBJ1-5, with D unclear. V gave up 6 bases and J gave up 1 base, with 11 bases separating them. The germline gives CDR1 SGHDT, CDR2 YYEEEE. The CDR3 spans 14 residues. For the CDR3, the DNA is TGTGCCAGCACCTCCCGTTTGAGCAATCAGCCCCAGCATTTT. This translates into CASTSRLSNQPQHF.

The CDR3 reads CASSPMGADEAFF. As DNA, the CDR3 is TGTGCCAGCAGCCCCATGGGGGCGGATGAAGCTTTCTTT. V and J are TRBV13 and TRBJ1-1; possible D gene TRBD1, 6 bases. Germline CDR1 PRHDT, CDR2 FYEKMQ (reference sequence). The V and J ends lost 5 bases and 7 bases respectively, with 14 bases between them. There are 13 residues in the CDR3.

V and J are TRBV7-9 and TRBJ1-2; tentative D call: TRBD1 (5 bases). Trimming removed 1 base at V and 2 bases at J, with 8 bases between. Germline V CDR1 and CDR2: SEHNR, FQNEAQ (reference sequence). The CDR3 covers 14 residues. CDR3: CASSLGGRNYGYTF. In DNA, the CDR3 is TGTGCCAGCAGCTTAGGGGGGAGGAACTATGGCTACACCTTC.

This chain connects TRBV25-1 to TRBJ2-1; maybe TRBD2 (5 bases). This CDR3 spans 16 amino acids. V was cut by 3 bases and J by 2 bases, with 14 bases left in between. Germline V gene lookup returns CDR1 MGHDK and CDR2 SYGVNS. The CDR3 spells CASSEAGTGAYNEQFF. The CDR3 DNA reads TGTGCCAGCAGTGAGGCGGGTACCGGGGCCTACAATGAGCAGTTCTTC.

This clone was counted once. The chain has TRBV7-3 and TRBJ2-1; D is ambiguous. CDR3 length: 15 amino acids. Germline CDR1 is SGHTA and CDR2 is FQGTGA. Trimming removed 3 bases from V and 5 bases from J, with 14 bases in between. CDR3 coding DNA: TGTGCCAGCAGCTTTAACGGGTATAGCCACAATGAGCAGTTCTTC. It specifies CASSFNGYSHNEQFF.

This clone was seen more than once but under ten times. The junction does not match germline at one end; this may be a read error. This chain joins TRBV7-9 and TRBJ1-2, with TRBD1 matching 7 bases. Germline assignment: CDR1 SEHNR and CDR2 FQNEAQ (reference sequence). The CDR3 runs 15 residues. CDR3 in DNA: TGTTCCAGCAGCCTTGGACCGGACAGGCTGCGAGGCTACACCTTC. This gives the protein CSSSLGPDRLRGYTF.

The V gene is TRBV25-1, the J gene TRBJ2-1; D may be TRBD1 (6 bases). From germline, CDR1 is MGHDK and CDR2 SYGVNS. There are 15 residues in the CDR3. The V end lost 3 bases, the J end lost 5 bases, and 14 bases lay between the germline ends. This chain's CDR3 is CASSDWTELHNEQFF. CDR3 nucleotides: TGTGCCAGCAGTGACTGGACAGAGTTACACAATGAGCAGTTCTTC. Full variable domain (missing parts from reference TRBV25-1 and TRBJ2-1): EADIYQTPRYLVIGTGKKITLECSQTMGHDKMYWYQQDPGMELHLIHYSYGVNSTEKGDLSSESTVSRIRTEHFPLTLESARPSHTSQYLCASSDWTELHNEQFFGPGTRLTVL.

The genes are TRBV19 and TRBJ2-3; 11 bases are a match to TRBD2. This CDR3 comprises 18 residues. From germline, CDR1 is LNHDA and CDR2 SQIVND (reference sequence). V gave up 3 bases and J gave up 4 bases; unmatched junction bases: 12. CDR3 protein: CASSITRRLAGLSDTQYF. CDR3 bases: TGTGCCAGTAGTATCACCAGAAGACTAGCGGGGCTATCAGATACGCAGTATTTT. The entire variable domain, with the rest obtained from reference TRBV19 and TRBJ2-3, is as follows: DGGITQSPKYLFRKEGQNVTLSCEQNLNHDAMYWYRQDPGQGLRLIYYSQIVNDFQKGDIAEGYSVSREKKESFPLTVTSAQKNPTAFYLCASSITRRLAGLSDTQYFGPGTRLTVL.

This CDR3 reads CASSTIAGIQSGYEQFF. The CDR3 nucleotides read TGTGCCAGTAGTACAATAGCGGGGATCCAGAGTGGCTATGAGCAGTTCTTC. The rearrangement joins TRBV19 to TRBJ2-1; 8 bases align to TRBD2. Germline V lookup: CDR1 LNHDA, CDR2 SQIVND (reference sequence). CDR3 length: 17 amino acids. J was trimmed by 8 bases and V by 4 bases; bases with no gene match: 16. Looking up the rest from reference TRBV19 and TRBJ2-1 gives the full variable domain: DGGITQSPKYLFRKEGQNVTLSCEQNLNHDAMYWYRQDPGQGLRLIYYSQIVNDFQKGDIAEGYSVSREKKESFPLTVTSAQKNPTAFYLCASSTIAGIQSGYEQFFGPGTRLTVL.

The V and J genes are TRBV4-3 and TRBJ2-7, with TRBD2 identical over 10 bases. Per germline, CDR1 LGHNA and CDR2 YSLEER. The CDR3 totals 14 residues. V was clipped by 1 base and J by 5 bases; unmatched bases: 2. CDR3 in amino acids: CASSQVGLADEQYF. As DNA, the CDR3 is TGCGCCAGCAGCCAAGTCGGACTAGCGGACGAGCAGTACTTC.